This T cell receptor (beta chain) came from a study of blood T cell repertoires in COVID-19. V shed 9 bases and J shed 5 bases, with 14 bases lying between them. CDR1 and CDR2 (germline): SNHLY, FYNNEI. This CDR3 contains 13 residues. Assay: immunoSEQ multiplex PCR; the TCRdb copy retains only in-frame clones and omits some. The table has about 25,000 clones, 94% seen once. This clone was recorded a few times. The chain has TRBV2 and TRBJ1-5, with a weak D call TRBD1 (5 bases). This clonotype was sampled from a human donor with active COVID-19. The donor label of this sample is uncertain. The material sequenced was peripheral blood. CDR3 residues: CASSKEGDQPQHF. CDR3 in DNA: TGTGCCAGTAGCAAGGAAGGGGATCAGCCCCAGCATTTT.